This T cell receptor (beta chain) originates from a study of regulatory T cells in long-lasting Graves disease (dated by TCRdb to about 2021). Turning to the overall study: To count as having persistent Graves' disease, a patient had to have received antithyroid drug treatment for over 5 years with TSH receptor autoantibodies remaining persistently positive. Peripheral blood TCR sequencing and RNA sequencing compared persistent Graves' disease patients with newly diagnosed Graves' disease patients. A total of about 33 samples underwent TCR sequencing, from about 13 patients with persistent Graves' disease and around 20 patients with newly diagnosed Graves' disease. Persistent Graves' disease patients in the clinical cohort had taken antithyroid drugs for about 10.3 years on average. The study took place in China and was registered as a clinical trial.

The full study reports these points: The authors acknowledged the small sample size as a limitation that may reduce accuracy. TRBV28, TRBJ1-2 and TRBJ2-5 were preferentially used in persistent disease, while TRBV20-1 and TRBJ2-1 were favored in newly diagnosed disease. Sequencing and analysis were restricted to the TCR beta chain. The study examined only peripheral blood because the primary lesion, thyroid tissue, could not be accessed. More public clonotypes were shared among persistent patients (roughly 2,700) than among newly diagnosed patients (roughly 1,000). Compared with newly diagnosed patients, patients with persistent Graves' disease had lower TCR Shannon entropy and fewer highly expanded clones, which suggests clonal expansion.

Reading from cysteine to phenylalanine, the CDR3 counts 16 amino acids. Only the CDR3 region is kept as DNA, spanning 48 bases read in frame from base 1. Via the germline V gene, CDR1 is SGHDT and CDR2 YYEEEE. V loses 7 bases of germline sequence and J loses 2 bases, and the interval between the two ends is 20 bases. Interpreted using the paper, the time point label stands for: persistent/refractory GD, antithyroid drugs over 5 years with positive TRAb. For both TCR sequencing and RNA sequencing, RNA was extracted from PBMCs in TRIzol. The diagnosis of Graves' disease was made according to American Thyroid Association guidelines. Patients for the study were recruited at an endocrinology department in Xi'an, China. Each patient gave roughly 10 milliliters of peripheral blood, collected in an EDTA anticoagulant tube. Ficoll Paque Plus density gradient separation was used to isolate PBMCs, and no further T cell sorting was performed. An Agilent 2100 Bioanalyzer and agarose gel were used to check RNA quality, and a NanoDrop 2000 was used to measure RNA concentration.

This clonotype was seen ten or more times. Its recognized antigen is unknown. Qualities for individual bases were not recorded, and no much larger clone is one base off. The library was prepared using multiplex PCR. Instrument on record: Illumina HiSeq 4000. To build TCR beta libraries, CDR3 regions were amplified by Arm-PCR using iRepertoire HTBI primers. Before sequencing, the PCR products underwent gel purification. From the authors' description of their analysis: A total of roughly 67 TRBV and about 13 TRBJ segments were identified across samples and were used for gene usage analysis of CDR3 amino acid clonotypes. Filtered high-quality paired reads were merged into contigs using COPE and FqMerger. BLAST was used to align contigs to IMGT TRBV, TRBD and TRBJ reference genes, and CDR3 was defined according to IMGT. Clonotypes above 0.1% frequency were classified as highly expanded clones. Repertoire diversity was measured by Shannon entropy, and V-J evenness by the Gini coefficient. A clonotype was considered public if more than one individual shared it. TCRdb applied fastp at Q25 and MiXCR to the public reads, then kept only in-frame beta chains. Rows are unified per CDR3 protein, each entry keeping the most common DNA and genes. The V and J calls reflect TCRdb's pipeline rather than the authors' work. A total of under 500,000 distinct CDR3 sequences appear in this sample, roughly 20% of them only once. The biggest ten clones account for approximately 7.8% of the sample.

Sample: peripheral blood mononuclear cells (PBMCs), taken when the disease was refractory, from a patient treated with antithyroid drugs. The chain uses TRBV5-6 and TRBJ2-3; the D gene is tentatively TRBD1 or TRBD2, each matching 6 bases. The sequence was obtained from a female donor with Graves disease. The CDR3 in this case is CASSDTGAAATDTQYF. The DNA is as follows: TGTGCCAGCTCCGATACGGGGGCAGCAGCCACAGATACGCAGTATTTT.